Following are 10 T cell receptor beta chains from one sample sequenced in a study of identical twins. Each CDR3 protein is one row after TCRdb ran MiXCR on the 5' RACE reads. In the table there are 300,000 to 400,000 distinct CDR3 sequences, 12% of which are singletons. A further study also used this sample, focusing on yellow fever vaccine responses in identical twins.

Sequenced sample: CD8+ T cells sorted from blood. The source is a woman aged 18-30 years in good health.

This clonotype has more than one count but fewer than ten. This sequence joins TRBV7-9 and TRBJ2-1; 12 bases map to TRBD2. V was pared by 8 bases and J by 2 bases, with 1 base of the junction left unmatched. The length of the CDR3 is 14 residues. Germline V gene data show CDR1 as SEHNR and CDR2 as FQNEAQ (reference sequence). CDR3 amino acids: CASGLAGTYNEQFF. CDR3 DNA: TGTGCCAGCGGACTAGCGGGAACCTACAATGAGCAGTTCTTC. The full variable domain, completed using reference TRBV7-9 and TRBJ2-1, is DTGVSQNPRHKITKRGQNVTFRCDPISEHNRLYWYRQTLGQGPEFLTYFQNEAQLEKSRLLSDRFSAERPKGSFSTLEIQRTEQGDSAMYLCASGLAGTYNEQFFGPGTRLTVL.

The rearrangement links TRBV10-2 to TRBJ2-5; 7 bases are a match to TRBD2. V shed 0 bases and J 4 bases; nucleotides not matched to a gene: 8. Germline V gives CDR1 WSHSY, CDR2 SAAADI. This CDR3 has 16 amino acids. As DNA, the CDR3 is TGCGCCAGCAGTGAGTCCCCCCCACCGGGGGGAGAGACCCAGTACTTC. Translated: CASSESPPPGGETQYF.

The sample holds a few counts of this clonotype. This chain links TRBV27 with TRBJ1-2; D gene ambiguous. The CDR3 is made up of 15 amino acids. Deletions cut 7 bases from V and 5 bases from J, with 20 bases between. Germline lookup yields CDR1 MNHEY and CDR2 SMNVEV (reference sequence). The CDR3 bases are TGTGCCAGCACTCCGGTCGCCGGCGGGGATTATGGCTACACCTTC. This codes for CASTPVAGGDYGYTF.

CDR3: CASRPSSMNTEAFF. Written as DNA, the CDR3 is TGTGCCAGCAGGCCCTCCTCCATGAACACTGAAGCTTTCTTT. This sequence joins TRBV28 and TRBJ1-1; unclear D gene. CDR1 is MDHEN and CDR2 is SYDVKM in the germline V gene. V lost 6 bases to trimming and J lost 0 bases, with 11 bases between them. This CDR3 comprises 14 residues.

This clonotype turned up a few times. This chain's CDR3 is CATSRGGQGDYGYTF. CDR3 sequence (DNA): TGTGCCACCAGCAGAGGGGGACAGGGGGACTATGGCTACACCTTC. The J gene is TRBJ1-2, the V gene TRBV15, with 11 bases lining up with TRBD1. Trimming removed 1 base from V and 3 bases from J; junction bases left unmatched: 1. The CDR3 is 15 amino acids. Germline assignment: CDR1 LNHNV and CDR2 YYDKDF (reference sequence). The whole variable domain, filled in from reference TRBV15 and TRBJ1-2, reads DAMVIQNPRYQVTQFGKPVTLSCSQTLNHNVMYWYQQKSSQAPKLLFHYYDKDFNNEADTPDNFQSRRPNTSFCFLDIRSPGLGDTAMYLCATSRGGQGDYGYTFGSGTRLTVV.

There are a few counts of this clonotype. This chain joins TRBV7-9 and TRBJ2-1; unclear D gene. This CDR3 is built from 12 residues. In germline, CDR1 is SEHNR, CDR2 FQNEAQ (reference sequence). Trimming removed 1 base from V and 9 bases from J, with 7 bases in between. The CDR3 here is CASSLVAVEQFF. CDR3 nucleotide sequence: TGTGCCAGCAGCTTAGTGGCGGTTGAGCAGTTCTTC.

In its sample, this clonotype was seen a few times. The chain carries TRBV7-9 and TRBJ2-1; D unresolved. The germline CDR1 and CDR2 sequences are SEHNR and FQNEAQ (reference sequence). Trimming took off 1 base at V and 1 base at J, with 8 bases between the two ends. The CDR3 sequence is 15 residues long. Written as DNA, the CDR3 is TGTGCCAGCAGCTTAGAATCTGGGTCCTACAATGAGCAGTTCTTC. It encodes CASSLESGSYNEQFF.

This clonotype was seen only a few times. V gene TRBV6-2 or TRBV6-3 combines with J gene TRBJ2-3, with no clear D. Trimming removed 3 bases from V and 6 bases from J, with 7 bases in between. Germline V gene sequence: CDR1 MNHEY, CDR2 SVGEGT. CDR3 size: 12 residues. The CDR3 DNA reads TGTGCCAGCAGTTATAAGGTGGATACGCAGTATTTT. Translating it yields CASSYKVDTQYF.

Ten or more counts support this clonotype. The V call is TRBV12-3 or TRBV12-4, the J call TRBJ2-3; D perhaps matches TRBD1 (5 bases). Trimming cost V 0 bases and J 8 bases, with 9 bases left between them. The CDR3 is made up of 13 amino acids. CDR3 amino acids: CASSLAQGVTQYF. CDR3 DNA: TGTGCCAGCAGTTTAGCGCAAGGGGTTACGCAGTATTTT.

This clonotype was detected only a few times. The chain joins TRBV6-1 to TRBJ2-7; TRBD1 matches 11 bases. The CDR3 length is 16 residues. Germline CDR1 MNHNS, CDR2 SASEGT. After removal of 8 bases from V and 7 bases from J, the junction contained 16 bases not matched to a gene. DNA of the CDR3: TGTGCCAGCGGCCCTCCGCGGGACAGGGGGTCCCGGGAGCAGTACGTC. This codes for CASGPPRDRGSREQYV.